Below, 20 T cell receptor beta chains from the same sample are listed, as sequenced in a study of regulatory T cells in long-lasting Graves disease. Time point described: newly diagnosed GD, antithyroid drugs for less than 3 months. RNA isolated from PBMCs was used to make the TCR library. The authors built TCR beta libraries using iRepertoire HTBI primers and Arm-PCR of CDR3 regions. Each CDR3 protein gets one entry after TCRdb re-called the multiplex PCR reads with MiXCR. In the table there are 530,000 or so distinct CDR3 sequences, roughly 13% of which are singletons. These data were also reused for a study on T cells in Graves' hyperthyroidism and ophthalmopathy.

Specimen: peripheral blood mononuclear cells (PBMCs), collected at new diagnosis, from a patient treated with antithyroid drugs. The receptors shown here come from a man aged 25-45 years with Graves disease.

The table lists this clonotype with many counts. The junction shows a germline mismatch at one end, possibly a read error. The chain employs TRBV12-3 or TRBV12-4 and TRBJ2-3; 7 bases align to TRBD2. The CDR3 loop spans 15 amino acids. DNA of the CDR3: TGTGCCAGCAGTCAGGTGGCGGGAGCTCCAGAGACGCAGTATTTT. Protein sequence: CASSQVAGAPETQYF.

This clonotype was seen more than once but under ten times. This chain connects TRBV6-1 to TRBJ1-5; 9 bases are a match to TRBD1. The CDR3 has 14 amino acids. The trim removed 8 bases at V and 2 bases at J, leaving 4 bases unmatched. The germline CDR1 and CDR2 sequences are MNHNS and SASEGT. CDR3 sequence (DNA): TGTGCCAGCGGACAGGGGAACGGCAATCAGCCCCAGCATTTT. This gives the protein CASGQGNGNQPQHF.

This clonotype was counted ten times or more. CDR3 nucleotide sequence: TGTGCCAGCAGCCAAGCTCCCGACAACACCGGGGAGCTGTTTTTT. This codes for CASSQAPDNTGELFF. This chain connects TRBV3-1 to TRBJ2-2; D is ambiguous. With 1 base removed from V and 2 bases from J, the gap between germline ends came to 8 bases. From germline, CDR1 is LGHDT and CDR2 YNNKEL (reference sequence). The CDR3 length is 15 residues.

This clonotype was counted many times. V is TRBV6-1 and J is TRBJ1-1; tentative D call: TRBD1 (5 bases). Trimming pared 11 bases from V and 1 base from J, leaving 14 bases between. CDR1 MNHNS and CDR2 SASEGT come from the germline V gene. This CDR3 has 13 residues. The chain's CDR3 is CAVFRTPNTEAFF. CDR3 in DNA: TGTGCCGTCTTTCGGACACCGAACACTGAAGCTTTCTTT.

This clonotype was seen more than once but under ten times. The chain joins TRBV6-5 to TRBJ2-1; D is unclear. Germline CDR1 reads MNHEY; CDR2 reads SVGAGI. V dropped 2 bases and J dropped 9 bases, with 11 bases sitting between them. The CDR3 consists of 13 residues. This chain's CDR3 is CASSYTDLGEQFF. The CDR3, as DNA: TGTGCCAGCAGTTACACAGACCTCGGTGAGCAGTTCTTC.

Regarding this clonotype: Just one base apart from a much larger clone, this may be a read error. This chain uses TRBV20-1 with TRBJ2-7; 9 bases match TRBD1. The CDR3 runs 15 residues. Germline V gene lookup returns CDR1 DFQATT and CDR2 SNEGSKA (reference sequence). Unmatched junction bases numbered 11, after V lost 5 bases and J lost 3 bases. Written as DNA, the CDR3 is TGCAGTGCTCACATCGGACAGGGGCTGGGCTACGAGCAGTACTTC. This encodes CSAHIGQGLGYEQYF.

This chain links TRBV12-5 with TRBJ2-5; 7 bases align to TRBD1. The germline V gene encodes CDR1 LGHNT and CDR2 FRNRAP. Trimming cost V 6 bases and J 3 bases; bases outside gene matches: 13. The CDR3 is 16 amino acids. The CDR3 nucleotides are TGTGCTAGTGGAGAACCGGGGACAGTGACCGAAGAGACCCAGTACTTC. It specifies CASGEPGTVTEETQYF.

This chain joins TRBV29-1 and TRBJ2-7; D not certain. The CDR3 runs to 15 residues. With 7 bases removed from V and 6 bases from J, the gap between germline ends came to 25 bases. Germline V gene sequence: CDR1 SQVTM, CDR2 ANQGSEA. Here the CDR3 reads CSAWGEGLILGEQYF. The DNA of the CDR3 is TGCAGCGCCTGGGGTGAAGGGCTTATTTTGGGCGAGCAGTACTTC.

The chain recombines TRBV14 with TRBJ1-3; D call uncertain. Germline-derived CDR1 and CDR2 are SGHDN and FVKESK. V dropped 6 bases and J dropped 1 base, with 10 bases sitting between them. The CDR3 contains 14 residues. This chain's CDR3 is CASSQPGSGNTIYF. The DNA of the CDR3 is TGTGCCAGCAGTCAACCGGGATCTGGAAACACCATATATTTT.

V gene TRBV12-3 or TRBV12-4 combines with J gene TRBJ1-3; D ambiguous. The CDR3 is 16 residues long. Trimming removed 5 bases from V and 0 bases from J, with 14 bases in between. In DNA, the CDR3 is TGTGCCAGCAGTCCGTTGGAATCACACTCTGGAAACACCATATATTTT. Its protein is CASSPLESHSGNTIYF.

This clonotype was observed many times. The rearrangement links TRBV7-9 to TRBJ1-6, with D tentatively TRBD1 (6 bases). Per germline, CDR1 SEHNR and CDR2 FQNEAQ (reference sequence). This CDR3 contains 14 residues. Deletions cut 8 bases from V and 7 bases from J, with 15 bases between. The CDR3 DNA reads TGTGCCAGCGGAAGGGGGGAGTCGAATTCACCCCTCCACTTT. As protein: CASGRGESNSPLHF.

In this sample, this clonotype turned up a few times. The V call is TRBV20-1, the J call TRBJ2-5; possible D gene TRBD2, 5 bases. The J call may be faulty, since TRBJ2-7 better matches the DNA end. The CDR3 is 14 residues long. CDR1 is DFQATT, CDR2 SNEGSKA, per germline (reference sequence). CDR3 region: CSAGEFPLPYEQYF. CDR3 in DNA: TGCAGTGCCGGGGAGTTCCCCTTACCTTACGAGCAGTACTTC.

This clonotype was recorded many times. The chain employs TRBV6-1 and TRBJ1-2; no definite D call. With 7 bases removed from V and 0 bases from J, the gap between germline ends came to 12 bases. This CDR3 comprises 14 residues. Per the germline V gene, CDR1 is MNHNS and CDR2 is SASEGT. CDR3 sequence (DNA): TGTGCCAGCAACCGCCGTCGGGCTAACTATGGCTACACCTTC. Protein product: CASNRRRANYGYTF.

This clonotype was detected ten times or more. V and J are TRBV7-8 and TRBJ1-4, with 9 bases lining up with TRBD1. The V gene's germline CDR1 is SGHVS and CDR2 FQNEAQ. The J segment lost 6 bases and the V segment lost 5 bases, leaving 4 bases of the junction unmatched. This CDR3 is 14 amino acids long. In DNA form, the CDR3 reads TGTGCCAGCAGCCGGGACAGGGTTGATGAAAAACTGTTTTTT. Translation gives CASSRDRVDEKLFF.

This clonotype has ten or more counts. The V gene is TRBV6-1, the J gene TRBJ2-1; weak D call: TRBD2 (5 bases). Trimming stripped 5 bases from V and 4 bases from J, with 15 bases between. Germline V gene data show CDR1 as MNHNS and CDR2 as SASEGT. The CDR3 extends over 15 amino acids. This CDR3 is CASSPTSTGYNEQFF. DNA of the CDR3: TGTGCCAGCAGTCCAACTAGTACGGGATACAATGAGCAGTTCTTC.

This clonotype has a count of ten or more. V and J are TRBV2 and TRBJ2-2, with 11 bases lining up with TRBD2. The CDR3 contains 16 residues. After removal of 6 bases from V and 5 bases from J, the junction contained 8 bases not matched to a gene. CDR1 and CDR2 (germline): SNHLY, FYNNEI. CDR3 coding DNA: TGTGCCAGCAGGGGAACTAGCGGGAGCCTTACCGGGGAGCTGTTTTTT. Its protein product is CASRGTSGSLTGELFF.

The table lists this clonotype with many counts. V is TRBV4-2 and J is TRBJ2-5; D unresolved. V was trimmed by 1 base and J by 1 base, leaving 10 bases between them. The CDR3 covers 15 residues. Germline lookup yields CDR1 LGHNA and CDR2 YNFKEQ. CDR3 loop: CASSQVGDPQETQYF. CDR3 in DNA: TGTGCCAGCAGCCAAGTGGGCGATCCCCAAGAGACCCAGTACTTC.

This clonotype was seen only a few times. The chain couples TRBV5-1 to TRBJ2-5, with D perhaps given as TRBD1 or TRBD2 (6 bases each). Per germline, CDR1 SGHRS and CDR2 YFSETQ. This CDR3 contains 15 residues. V lost 1 base to trimming and J lost 5 bases, with 15 bases between them. The CDR3 sequence: CASSLKGGRVETQYF. CDR3 coding DNA: TGCGCCAGCAGCTTGAAGGGGGGCAGAGTGGAGACCCAGTACTTC.

To note about this clonotype: A much larger clone differs from this one at a single base, so this may be a read error. The gene calls are TRBV7-2 and TRBJ2-7; 8 bases match TRBD2. The CDR3 extends over 15 amino acids. Germline CDR1 reads SGHTA; CDR2 reads FQGNSA. CDR3 in DNA: TGTGCCAGCAGCCCAAGCGGGAGAGGAGCCTACAAGCAGTACTTC. Translated, it gives CASSPSGRGAYKQYF.

This clonotype occurred a few times. This chain links TRBV27 with TRBJ2-3; 7 bases are a match to TRBD2. The length of the CDR3 is 16 residues. V shed 5 bases and J 5 bases; nucleotides not matched to a gene: 13. From germline, CDR1 is MNHEY and CDR2 SMNVEV (reference sequence). CDR3 loop: CASSRGTTGFGDTQYF. The CDR3 DNA follows: TGTGCCAGCAGTCGGGGGACTACCGGATTTGGAGATACGCAGTATTTT.